This T cell receptor (beta chain) was captured by sequencing in a study of tumor-infiltrating lymphocytes in primary liver carcinoma. Overall study results and limits: Paired tumor-adjacent and tumor-blood samples overlapped less than tumor region pairs did. Blood fell significantly below tumors in its top-250-clone fraction (p = 0.039).

Comment on this clonotype: Its matching antigen is unknown.

Blood RNA originated from unsorted whole blood, with germline DNA additionally extracted. Researchers reported drawing 3.5 to 5 milliliters of peripheral blood before surgery. Synthesis of TCR beta cDNA was carried out from around 540 ng total RNA with a constant-region primer. Investigators got TCR beta libraries out of three nested multiplex PCR rounds, done with slightly modified ARM-PCR. The two initial PCR rounds, about 9 cycles each, used TRBV1-TRBV30 forward and C-beta reverse primers. From the multiplex PCR reads, TCRdb called clonotypes with MiXCR, one entry per CDR3 protein. The sample lists around 330,000 distinct CDR3 sequences, roughly two thirds occurring once. The CDR3 length is 20 residues. V shed 0 bases and J shed 1 base, with 24 bases lying between them. The V gene's germline CDR1 is MNHGY and CDR2 SAAAGT.

The sample consisted of peripheral blood. This receptor was obtained from a middle-aged man with primary liver carcinoma and hepatitis B virus infection. The J gene is TRBJ1-2, the V gene TRBV6-8; D may be TRBD1 (6 bases). The CDR3 sequence is CASSYSPDRSPRDDNYGYTF. The CDR3 region has the DNA TGTGCCAGCAGTTACTCCCCCGACAGGTCACCCAGGGATGATAACTATGGCTACACCTTC.